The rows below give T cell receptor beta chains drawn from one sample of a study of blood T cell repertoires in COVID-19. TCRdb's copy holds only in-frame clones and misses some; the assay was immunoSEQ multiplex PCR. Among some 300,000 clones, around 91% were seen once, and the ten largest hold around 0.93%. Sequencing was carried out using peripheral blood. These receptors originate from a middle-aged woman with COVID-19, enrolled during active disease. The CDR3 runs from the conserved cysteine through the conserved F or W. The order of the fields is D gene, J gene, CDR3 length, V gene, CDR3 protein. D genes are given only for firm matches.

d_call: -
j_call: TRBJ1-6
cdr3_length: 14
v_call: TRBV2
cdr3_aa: CASSERQDNSPLHF

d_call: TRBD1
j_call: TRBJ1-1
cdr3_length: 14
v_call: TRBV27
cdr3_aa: CASRWDRGQTEAFF

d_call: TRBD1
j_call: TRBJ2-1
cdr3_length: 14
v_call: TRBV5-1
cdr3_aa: CASSIGTGYNEQFF

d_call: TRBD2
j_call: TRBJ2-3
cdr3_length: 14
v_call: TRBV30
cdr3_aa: CAWFPGLGGDTQYF

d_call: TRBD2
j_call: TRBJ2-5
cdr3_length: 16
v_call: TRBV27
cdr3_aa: CASSSLAGGSGETQYF

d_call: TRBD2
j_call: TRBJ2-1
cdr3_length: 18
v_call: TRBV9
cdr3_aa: CASSVDTSGGYSYNEQFF

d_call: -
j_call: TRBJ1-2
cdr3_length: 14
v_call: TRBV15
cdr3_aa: CATSKPGSNYGYTF

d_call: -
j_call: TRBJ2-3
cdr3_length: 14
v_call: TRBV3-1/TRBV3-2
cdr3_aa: CASSSRGSTDTQYF

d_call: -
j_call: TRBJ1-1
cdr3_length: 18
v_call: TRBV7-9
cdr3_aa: CASSRAWALPYVNTEAFF

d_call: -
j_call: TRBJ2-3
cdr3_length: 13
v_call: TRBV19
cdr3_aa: CASSLQGVDTQYF

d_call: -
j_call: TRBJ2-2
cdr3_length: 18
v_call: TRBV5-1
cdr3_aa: CASSLGGLSLENTGELFF

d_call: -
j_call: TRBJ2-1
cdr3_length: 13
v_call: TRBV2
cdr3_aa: CASTPRRDNEQFF

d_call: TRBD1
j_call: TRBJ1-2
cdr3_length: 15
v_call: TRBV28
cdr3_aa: CASSLAGQTNYGYTF

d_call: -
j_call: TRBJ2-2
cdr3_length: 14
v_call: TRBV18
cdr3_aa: CASSPKRDTGELFF

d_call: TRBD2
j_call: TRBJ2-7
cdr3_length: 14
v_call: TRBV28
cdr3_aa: CASALAGAPREQYF

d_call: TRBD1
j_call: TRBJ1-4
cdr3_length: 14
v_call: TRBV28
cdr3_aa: CASSEGQVEAKLFF

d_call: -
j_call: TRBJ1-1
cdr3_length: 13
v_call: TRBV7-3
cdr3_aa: CASSPTANTEAFF

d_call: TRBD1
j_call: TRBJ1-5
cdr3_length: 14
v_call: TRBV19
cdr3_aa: CASSLIQGHQPQHF

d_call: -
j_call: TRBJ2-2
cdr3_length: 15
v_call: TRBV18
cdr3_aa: CASSRQGLNTGELFF

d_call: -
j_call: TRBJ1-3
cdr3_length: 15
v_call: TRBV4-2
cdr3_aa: CASSSGGEFGNTIYF

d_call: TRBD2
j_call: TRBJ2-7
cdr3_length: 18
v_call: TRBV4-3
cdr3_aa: CASSQEGALAGGGYEQYF

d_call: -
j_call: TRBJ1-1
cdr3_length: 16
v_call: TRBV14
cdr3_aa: CASSQRVGAANTEAFF